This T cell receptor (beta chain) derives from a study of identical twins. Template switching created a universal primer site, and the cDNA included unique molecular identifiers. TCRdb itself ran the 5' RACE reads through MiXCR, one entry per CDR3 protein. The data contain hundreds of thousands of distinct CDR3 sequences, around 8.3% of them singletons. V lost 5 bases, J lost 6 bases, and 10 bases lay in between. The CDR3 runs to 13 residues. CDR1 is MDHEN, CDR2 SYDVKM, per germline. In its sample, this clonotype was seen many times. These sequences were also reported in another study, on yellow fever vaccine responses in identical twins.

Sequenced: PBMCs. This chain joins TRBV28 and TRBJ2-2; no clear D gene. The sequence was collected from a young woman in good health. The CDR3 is CASSLIVAGELFF. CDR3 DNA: TGTGCCAGCAGTCTTATAGTAGCCGGGGAGCTGTTTTTT.